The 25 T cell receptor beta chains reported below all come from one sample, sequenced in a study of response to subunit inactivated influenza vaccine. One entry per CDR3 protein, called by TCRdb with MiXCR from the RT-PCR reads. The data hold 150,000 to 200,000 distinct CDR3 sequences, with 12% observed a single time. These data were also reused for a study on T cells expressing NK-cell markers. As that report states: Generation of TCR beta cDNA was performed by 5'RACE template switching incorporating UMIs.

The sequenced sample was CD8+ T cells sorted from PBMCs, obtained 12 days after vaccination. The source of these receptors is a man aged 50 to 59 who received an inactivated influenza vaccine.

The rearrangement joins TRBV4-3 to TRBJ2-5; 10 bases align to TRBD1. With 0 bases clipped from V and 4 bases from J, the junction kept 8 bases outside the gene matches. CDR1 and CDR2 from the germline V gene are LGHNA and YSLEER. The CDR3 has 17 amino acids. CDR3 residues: CASSQESRTGGIETQYF. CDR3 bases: TGCGCCAGCAGCCAAGAAAGCAGGACAGGGGGTATAGAGACCCAGTACTTC.

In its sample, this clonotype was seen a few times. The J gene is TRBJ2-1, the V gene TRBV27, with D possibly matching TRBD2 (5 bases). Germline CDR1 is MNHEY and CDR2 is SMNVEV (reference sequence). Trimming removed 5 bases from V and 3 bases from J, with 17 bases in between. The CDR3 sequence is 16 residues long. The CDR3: CASSPVGGWGYNEQFF. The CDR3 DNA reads TGTGCCAGCAGTCCCGTGGGCGGGTGGGGCTACAATGAGCAGTTCTTC.

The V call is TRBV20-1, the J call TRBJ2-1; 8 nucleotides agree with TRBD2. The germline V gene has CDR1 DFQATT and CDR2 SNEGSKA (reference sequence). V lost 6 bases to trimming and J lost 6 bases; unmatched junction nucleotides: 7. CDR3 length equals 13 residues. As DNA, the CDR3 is TGCAGTGCCCGGGGGGGGGTAGGCAATGAGCAGTTCTTC. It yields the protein CSARGGVGNEQFF.

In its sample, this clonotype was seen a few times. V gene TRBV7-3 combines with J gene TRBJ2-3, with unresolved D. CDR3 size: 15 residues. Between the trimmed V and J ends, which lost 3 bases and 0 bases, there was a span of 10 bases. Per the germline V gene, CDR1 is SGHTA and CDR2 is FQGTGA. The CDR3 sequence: CASSLGLTSTDTQYF. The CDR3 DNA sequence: TGTGCCAGCAGCTTGGGATTGACGAGCACAGATACGCAGTATTTT.

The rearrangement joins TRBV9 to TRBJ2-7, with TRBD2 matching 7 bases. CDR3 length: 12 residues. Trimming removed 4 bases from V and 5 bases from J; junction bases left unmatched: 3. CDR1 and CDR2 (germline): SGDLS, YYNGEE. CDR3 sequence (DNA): TGTGCCAGCAGCTCTCGGGAGGACGAGCAGTACTTC. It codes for CASSSREDEQYF.

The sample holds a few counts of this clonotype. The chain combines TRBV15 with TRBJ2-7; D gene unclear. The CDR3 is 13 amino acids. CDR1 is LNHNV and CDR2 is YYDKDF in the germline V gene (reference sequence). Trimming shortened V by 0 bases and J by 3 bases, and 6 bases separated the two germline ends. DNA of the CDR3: TGTGCCACCAGCAGAGATCAGATCTACGAGCAGTACTTC. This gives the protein CATSRDQIYEQYF.

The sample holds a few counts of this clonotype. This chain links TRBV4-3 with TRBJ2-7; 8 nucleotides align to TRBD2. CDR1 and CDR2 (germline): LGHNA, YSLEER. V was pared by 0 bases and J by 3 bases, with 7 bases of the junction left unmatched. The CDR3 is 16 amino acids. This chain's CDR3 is CASSQEAGGGNYEQYF. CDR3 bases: TGCGCCAGCAGCCAAGAGGCAGGCGGGGGGAACTACGAGCAGTACTTC.

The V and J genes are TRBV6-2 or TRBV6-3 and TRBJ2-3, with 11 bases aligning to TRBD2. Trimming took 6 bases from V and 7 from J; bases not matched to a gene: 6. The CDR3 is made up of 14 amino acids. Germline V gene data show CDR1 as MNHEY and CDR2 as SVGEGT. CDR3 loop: CASSPGTSGNTQYF. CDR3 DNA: TGTGCCAGCAGCCCAGGGACTAGCGGAAATACGCAGTATTTT.

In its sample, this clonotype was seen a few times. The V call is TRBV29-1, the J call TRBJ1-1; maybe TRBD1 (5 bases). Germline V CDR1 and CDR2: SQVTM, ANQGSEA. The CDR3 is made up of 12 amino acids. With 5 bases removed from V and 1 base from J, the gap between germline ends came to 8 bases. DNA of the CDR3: TGCAGCGTTTTCACAGGGAACACTGAAGCTTTCTTT. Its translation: CSVFTGNTEAFF.

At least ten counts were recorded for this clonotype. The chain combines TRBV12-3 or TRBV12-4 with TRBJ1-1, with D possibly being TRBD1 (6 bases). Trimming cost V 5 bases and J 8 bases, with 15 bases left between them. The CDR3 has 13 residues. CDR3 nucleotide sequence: TGTGCCAGCAGTCCTGGACAGTTGGGAGAAGCTTTCTTT. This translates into CASSPGQLGEAFF.

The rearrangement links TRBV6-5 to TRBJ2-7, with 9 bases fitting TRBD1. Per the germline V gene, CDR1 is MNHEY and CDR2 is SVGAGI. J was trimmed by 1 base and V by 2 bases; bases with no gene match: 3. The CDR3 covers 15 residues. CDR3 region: CASSYGTGRSYEQYF. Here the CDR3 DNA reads TGTGCCAGCAGTTACGGGACAGGGCGATCCTACGAGCAGTACTTC.

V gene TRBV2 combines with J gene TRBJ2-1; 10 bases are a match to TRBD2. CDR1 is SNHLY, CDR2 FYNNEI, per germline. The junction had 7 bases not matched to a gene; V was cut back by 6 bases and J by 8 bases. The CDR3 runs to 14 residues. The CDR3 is CASRERGGADEQFF. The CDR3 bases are TGTGCCAGCAGGGAGCGGGGGGGGGCCGATGAGCAGTTCTTC.

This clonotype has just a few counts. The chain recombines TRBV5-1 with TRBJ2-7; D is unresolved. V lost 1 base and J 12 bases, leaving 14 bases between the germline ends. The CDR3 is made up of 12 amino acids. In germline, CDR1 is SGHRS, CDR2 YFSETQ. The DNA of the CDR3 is TGCGCCAGCAGCTTGAATCGGCAGGACCCGTACTTC. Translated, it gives CASSLNRQDPYF.

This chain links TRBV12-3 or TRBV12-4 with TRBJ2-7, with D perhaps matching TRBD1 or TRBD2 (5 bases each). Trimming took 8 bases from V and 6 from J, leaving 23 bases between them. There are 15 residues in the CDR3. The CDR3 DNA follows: TGTGCCAGCCATGACGGGACCAACCCTACTGGCGAGCAGTACTTC. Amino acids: CASHDGTNPTGEQYF.

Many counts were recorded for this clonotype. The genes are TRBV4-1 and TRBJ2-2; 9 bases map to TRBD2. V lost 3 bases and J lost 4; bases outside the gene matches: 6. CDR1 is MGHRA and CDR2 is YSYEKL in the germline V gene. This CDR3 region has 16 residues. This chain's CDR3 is CASSHVAGDPTGELFF. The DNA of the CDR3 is TGCGCCAGCAGCCACGTAGCGGGGGACCCCACCGGGGAGCTGTTTTTT.

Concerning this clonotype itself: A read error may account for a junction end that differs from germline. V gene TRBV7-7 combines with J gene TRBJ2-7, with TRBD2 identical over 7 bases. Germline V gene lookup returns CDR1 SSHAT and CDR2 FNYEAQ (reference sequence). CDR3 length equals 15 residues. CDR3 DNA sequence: TGTGCTAGCAGCCCGGGGGTCGGCGGGGGTTACGAGCAGTACTTC. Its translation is CASSPGVGGGYEQYF.

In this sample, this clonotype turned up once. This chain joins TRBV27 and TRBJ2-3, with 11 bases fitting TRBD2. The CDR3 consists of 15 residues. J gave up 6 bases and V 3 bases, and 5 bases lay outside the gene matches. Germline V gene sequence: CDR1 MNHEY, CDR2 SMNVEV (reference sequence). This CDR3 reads CASSFLAGGLDTQYF. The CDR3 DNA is TGTGCCAGCAGTTTTTTAGCGGGAGGGTTGGATACGCAGTATTTT.

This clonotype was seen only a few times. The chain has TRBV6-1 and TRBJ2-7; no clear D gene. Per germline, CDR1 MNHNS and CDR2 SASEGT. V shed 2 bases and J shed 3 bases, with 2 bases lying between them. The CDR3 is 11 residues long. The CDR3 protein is CASSERYEQYF. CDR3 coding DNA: TGTGCCAGCAGTGAACGCTACGAGCAGTACTTC.

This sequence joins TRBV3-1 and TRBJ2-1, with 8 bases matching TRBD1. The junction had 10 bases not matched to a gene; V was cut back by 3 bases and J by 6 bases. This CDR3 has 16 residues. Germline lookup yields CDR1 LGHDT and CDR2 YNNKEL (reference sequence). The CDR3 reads CASSHDLGTGGNEQFF. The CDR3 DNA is TGTGCCAGCAGCCATGATCTCGGGACAGGCGGCAATGAGCAGTTCTTC.

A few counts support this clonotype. The CDR3 loop is CASSTAGYEQYF. The DNA for the CDR3 is TGTGCCAGCAGCACGGCAGGCTACGAGCAGTACTTC. This sequence joins TRBV5-5 and TRBJ2-7; no reliable D call. The CDR3 loop spans 12 amino acids. V was cut by 4 bases and J by 3 bases, with 8 bases left in between. Germline CDR1 is SGHKS and CDR2 is YYEKEE (reference sequence).

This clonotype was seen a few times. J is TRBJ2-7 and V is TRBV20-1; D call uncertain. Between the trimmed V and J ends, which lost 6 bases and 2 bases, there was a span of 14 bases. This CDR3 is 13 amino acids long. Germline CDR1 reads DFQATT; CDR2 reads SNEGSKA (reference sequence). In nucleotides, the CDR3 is TGCAGTGCCCCACGTACACGAACCTACGAGCAGTACTTC. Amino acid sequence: CSAPRTRTYEQYF.

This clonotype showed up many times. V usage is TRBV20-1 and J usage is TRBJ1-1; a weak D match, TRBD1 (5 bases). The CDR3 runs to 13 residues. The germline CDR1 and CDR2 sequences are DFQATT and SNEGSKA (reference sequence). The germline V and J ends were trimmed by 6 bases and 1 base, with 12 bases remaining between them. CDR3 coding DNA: TGCAGTGCACGACAGAGGGCGAACACTGAAGCTTTCTTT. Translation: CSARQRANTEAFF.

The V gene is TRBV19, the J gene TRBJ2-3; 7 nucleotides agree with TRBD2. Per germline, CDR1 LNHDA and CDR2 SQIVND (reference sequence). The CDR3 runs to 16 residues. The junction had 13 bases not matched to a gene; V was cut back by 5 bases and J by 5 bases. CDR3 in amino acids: CASSFPIAGAGDTQYF. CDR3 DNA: TGTGCCAGTAGTTTCCCAATCGCGGGAGCCGGAGATACGCAGTATTTT.

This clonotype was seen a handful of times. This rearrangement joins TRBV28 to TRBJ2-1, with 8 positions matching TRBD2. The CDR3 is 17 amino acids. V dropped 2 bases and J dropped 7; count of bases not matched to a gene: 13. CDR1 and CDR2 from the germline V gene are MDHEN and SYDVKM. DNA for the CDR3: TGTGCCAGCAGTTTAACCCCCTCGGGCGGGAGGTCTAATGAGCAGTTCTTC. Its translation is CASSLTPSGGRSNEQFF.

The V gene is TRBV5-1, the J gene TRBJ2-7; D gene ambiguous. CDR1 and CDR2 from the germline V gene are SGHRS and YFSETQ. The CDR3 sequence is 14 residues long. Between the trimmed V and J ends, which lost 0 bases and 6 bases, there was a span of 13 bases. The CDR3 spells CASSLEGRYSEQYF. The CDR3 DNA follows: TGCGCCAGCAGCTTGGAGGGCAGGTATTCCGAGCAGTACTTC.